This T cell receptor beta chain emerged from a study of control samples from healthy donors and cancer patients. The protocol was immunoSEQ multiplex PCR, while the TCRdb copy is restricted to in-frame clones and leaves out a portion. Counted here are some 74,000 clones, 94% occurring once; the ten biggest clones make up 2.8%. Trimming at V came to 6 bases and at J to 8 bases, leaving 11 bases not matched to a gene. This CDR3 spans 14 amino acids. Germline CDR1 and CDR2: MNHEY and SVGAGI. The chain is built from TRBV6-5 and TRBJ1-2; 8 bases fit TRBD1. The TCR originated in a woman in her 30s in good health. The sample taken for sequencing was blood. The CDR3 coding sequence is TGTGCCAGCAGAAGACAGGGGAAGGTTCAAGGCTACACCTTC. Its protein product is CASRRQGKVQGYTF.